The 24 T cell receptor beta chains reported below all come from one sample, sequenced in a study of T cells in Graves' hyperthyroidism and ophthalmopathy. TCR beta CDR3 region amplification was performed from RNA transcripts. The primer set for the first-round RT-PCR of the TCR CDR3 was HTBI. TCRdb re-called the multiplex PCR reads through MiXCR, storing one row per CDR3 protein. The profile shows 550,000 to 700,000 distinct CDR3 sequences, about 45% of them singletons. Sequencing was performed on peripheral blood or thyroid tissue (not recorded which). These receptors were taken from an adult woman with Graves' disease, either hyperthyroidism or ophthalmopathy (not recorded which).

The chain employs TRBV24-1 and TRBJ2-5; D perhaps matches TRBD2 (5 bases). Germline-derived CDR1 and CDR2 are KGHDR and SFDVKD. V was clipped by 6 bases and J by 4 bases, with 17 bases between them. The CDR3 has 15 residues. CDR3 coding DNA: TGTGCCACCAGTCCCACATCTACGGGATTAGAGACCCAGTACTTC. Translating gives CATSPTSTGLETQYF.

As for this clonotype: Sequence at one end of the junction differs from germline and may be a read error. The V and J genes are TRBV20-1 and TRBJ2-7, with D tentatively TRBD2 (6 bases). The CDR3 runs to 14 residues. The V gene's germline CDR1 is DFQATT and CDR2 SNEGSKA (reference sequence). The CDR3 DNA reads as TGCAGTGCTATTCGCGGGACGAACACCGGGGAGCTGTACTTC. Protein product: CSAIRGTNTGELYF.

In this sample, this clonotype turned up many times. The CDR3 DNA is TGTGCCAGCAGCCCGGTAGGGGGCTTCACTGAAGCTTTCTTT. Amino acids: CASSPVGGFTEAFF. The chain recombines TRBV7-2 with TRBJ1-1; 7 nucleotides align to TRBD1. Trimming took 5 bases from V and 4 from J; bases not matched to a gene: 7. Germline V gene lookup returns CDR1 SGHTA and CDR2 FQGNSA. The CDR3 is 14 residues long. The whole variable domain, remainder taken from reference TRBV7-2 and TRBJ1-1, is GAGVSQSPSNKVTEKGKDVELRCDPISGHTALYWYRQSLGQGLEFLIYFQGNSAPDKSGLPSDRFSAERTGGSVSTLTIQRTQQEDSAVYLCASSPVGGFTEAFFGQGTRLTVV.

The chain uses TRBV2 and TRBJ1-1; TRBD1 is a possible D gene (6 bases). This CDR3 contains 14 residues. V was clipped by 2 bases and J by 4 bases, with 11 bases between them. CDR1 is SNHLY, CDR2 FYNNEI, per germline. The CDR3 DNA sequence: TGTGCCAGCAGTGAAACAGGGTTGGTCACTGAAGCTTTCTTT. Translated, it gives CASSETGLVTEAFF.

This clonotype was seen many times. The chain links TRBV7-9 to TRBJ2-7; TRBD2 agrees at 7 bases. The J segment lost 7 bases and the V segment lost 5 bases, leaving 20 bases of the junction unmatched. CDR3 length: 17 residues. The germline CDR1 and CDR2 sequences are SEHNR and FQNEAQ (reference sequence). This CDR3 reads CASSPKGSSGRWREQYF. The CDR3 coding sequence is TGTGCCAGCAGCCCAAAGGGCTCTAGCGGCCGGTGGAGGGAGCAGTACTTC.

The chain employs TRBV7-2 and TRBJ1-2; tentatively, D is TRBD1 (6 bases). The CDR3 consists of 13 residues. Trimming removed 6 bases from V and 6 bases from J, with 14 bases in between. Germline CDR1 SGHTA, CDR2 FQGNSA. The CDR3: CASSLQGQNGYTF. Written as DNA, the CDR3 is TGTGCCAGCAGTCTTCAGGGGCAGAATGGCTACACCTTC.

This clonotype has more than one count but fewer than ten. The V call is TRBV29-1, the J call TRBJ1-1; D not resolved. V was clipped by 7 bases and J by 2 bases, with 17 bases between them. CDR1 and CDR2 (germline): SQVTM, ANQGSEA. This CDR3 comprises 14 residues. CDR3 sequence (DNA): TGCAGCGCTCGGACGTACTACGGAAACACTGAAGCTTTCTTT. Its protein is CSARTYYGNTEAFF.

The gene calls are TRBV7-9 and TRBJ1-5; D remains unclear. In germline, CDR1 is SEHNR, CDR2 FQNEAQ (reference sequence). The V end was cut by 3 bases, the J end by 6 bases, with 12 bases between. This CDR3 spans 14 amino acids. This chain's CDR3 is CASSFGNSLQPQHF. The CDR3 DNA sequence: TGTGCCAGCAGCTTCGGTAATTCTCTTCAGCCCCAGCATTTT.

J is TRBJ1-2 and V is TRBV29-1, with D tentatively TRBD1 (6 bases). Per the germline V gene, CDR1 is SQVTM and CDR2 is ANQGSEA. The ends were cut back, 4 bases at V and 8 bases at J, with 17 bases in the middle. This CDR3 comprises 13 residues. The CDR3 here is CSVGPAGDGGYTF. CDR3 DNA: TGCAGCGTTGGGCCTGCAGGGGACGGCGGCTACACCTTC.

This clonotype was found many times. This chain uses TRBV4-1 with TRBJ1-2; the match to TRBD1 covers 8 bases. Germline V lookup: CDR1 MGHRA, CDR2 YSYEKL. This CDR3 contains 15 residues. Losses at the gene ends were 3 bases for V and 7 bases for J; bases not matched to a gene: 10. Here the CDR3 reads CASSHTPQGDRGYTF. CDR3 bases: TGCGCCAGCAGCCATACTCCACAGGGGGATCGTGGCTACACCTTC.

This clonotype was seen many times. This sequence joins TRBV7-2 and TRBJ2-3, with TRBD2 matching 9 bases. CDR1 is SGHTA, CDR2 FQGNSA, per germline. V was pared by 5 bases and J by 2 bases, with 5 bases of the junction left unmatched. This CDR3 comprises 15 residues. CDR3 protein: CASSKAGGVTDTQYF. The DNA of the CDR3 is TGTGCCAGCAGCAAAGCGGGAGGCGTCACAGATACGCAGTATTTT.

This clonotype was seen only once. A single base separates this from a much larger clone, so it may be a read error. V and J are TRBV6-5 and TRBJ2-2; maybe TRBD2 (5 bases). CDR3 size: 13 residues. Germline CDR1 and CDR2: MNHEY and SVGAGI. Here the CDR3 reads CASNPSWTGELSF. CDR3 nucleotides: TGTGCCAGCAACCCTAGCTGGACCGGGGAGCTGTCTTTT.

The chain employs TRBV6-5 and TRBJ2-2; possible D gene TRBD2, 7 bases. Germline V CDR1 and CDR2: MNHEY, SVGAGI. V was shortened by 2 bases and J by 4 bases, with 11 bases between the two germline ends. CDR3 length: 15 amino acids. The DNA for the CDR3 is TGTGCCAGCAGTTACAGGGGGAGGGTCACCGGGGAGCTGTTTTTT. As protein: CASSYRGRVTGELFF.

This clonotype has just one count. The chain joins TRBV10-3 to TRBJ1-1; possibly TRBD1 for D (6 bases). The germline V gene has CDR1 ENHRY and CDR2 SYGVKD. V was cut by 1 base and J by 4 bases, with 13 bases left in between. This CDR3 comprises 15 residues. CDR3 residues: CAISEWLGGGTEAFF. The DNA of the CDR3 is TGTGCCATCAGTGAGTGGCTTGGGGGCGGCACTGAAGCTTTCTTT.

As to this clonotype: An end of the junction does not agree with germline; a read error may underlie this. This chain links TRBV14 with TRBJ2-5; D is unclear. Per the germline V gene, CDR1 is SGHDN and CDR2 is FVKESK. CDR3 length: 14 amino acids. The CDR3: CASSLRPYQGTQYF. CDR3 coding DNA: TGTGCCAGCAGCCTCCGACCGTACCAAGGGACCCAGTACTTC.

This clonotype came up many times. V gene TRBV7-8 combines with J gene TRBJ1-5; D is ambiguous. Germline CDR1 SGHVS, CDR2 FQNEAQ. The CDR3 has 15 residues. V lost 7 bases and J 2 bases, leaving 15 bases between the germline ends. The DNA for the CDR3 is TGTGCCAGCACGCAATCAAGGCTCGGCAATCAGCCCCAGCATTTT. This codes for CASTQSRLGNQPQHF.

This clonotype was seen repeatedly, ten times or more. The V gene is TRBV19, the J gene TRBJ1-5, with no clear D. CDR1 and CDR2 (germline): LNHDA, SQIVND (reference sequence). The V end lost 5 bases, the J end lost 5 bases, and 16 bases lay between the germline ends. CDR3 length equals 15 residues. In DNA, the CDR3 is TGTGCCAGTAGTCCACGCCAGGACCGAGATCAGCCCCAGCATTTT. It translates to CASSPRQDRDQPQHF.

DNA of the CDR3: TGTGCCAGCAGCTTAGATTGGGGGAACGCTTTCTTT. Translation gives CASSLDWGNAFF. The V call is TRBV11-2, the J call TRBJ1-1, with a possible D match to TRBD1 (5 bases). From germline, CDR1 is SGHAT and CDR2 FQNNGV. This CDR3 contains 12 residues. V was pared by 0 bases and J by 11 bases, with 10 bases between.

In this sample, this clonotype turned up many times. The genes are TRBV5-1 and TRBJ2-7; 9 bases line up with TRBD2. The CDR3 is made up of 15 amino acids. Germline-derived CDR1 and CDR2 are SGHRS and YFSETQ. Trimming cost V 3 bases and J 3 bases; bases outside gene matches: 7. The chain's CDR3 is CASSYEREVNYEQYF. The CDR3 DNA reads TGCGCCAGCAGCTATGAGCGGGAGGTAAACTACGAGCAGTACTTC.

As for this clonotype: At one end, the junction sequence differs from germline, possibly due to a read error. The CDR3 DNA reads TGTGCCAGCAGCCGAGGCGGAAGCTCCTACAATTCACCCCTCCACTTT. Encoded protein: CASSRGGSSYNSPLHF. The chain employs TRBV7-9 and TRBJ1-6; D unresolved. The CDR3 spans 16 residues. The germline V gene encodes CDR1 SEHNR and CDR2 FQNEAQ (reference sequence).

In this sample, this clonotype turned up many times. V gene TRBV4-1 combines with J gene TRBJ1-3; no clear D gene. The CDR3 runs to 14 residues. Germline V gives CDR1 MGHRA, CDR2 YSYEKL. Deletions cut 4 bases from V and 8 bases from J, with 15 bases between. CDR3 nucleotides: TGCGCCAGCAGCCGCAATAGGATGGTTCACACCATATATTTT. Translated: CASSRNRMVHTIYF.

This clonotype was seen once. The chain combines TRBV12-3 or TRBV12-4 with TRBJ2-7; the D gene is possibly TRBD2 (6 bases). V lost 4 bases to trimming and J lost 3 bases, with 16 bases between them. CDR3 length equals 15 residues. The CDR3 sequence: CASSWPGVGYYEQYF. The CDR3 nucleotides are TGTGCCAGCAGTTGGCCGGGAGTCGGTTACTACGAGCAGTACTTC.

The chain links TRBV20-1 to TRBJ1-2, with a weak D call TRBD1 (5 bases). In germline, CDR1 is DFQATT, CDR2 SNEGSKA (reference sequence). This CDR3 is built from 9 residues. CDR3 region: CSVKGGYTF. As DNA, the CDR3 is TGCAGCGTAAAGGGGGGCTACACCTTC.

V and J are TRBV5-1 and TRBJ1-2; a weak D match, TRBD1 (6 bases). Germline CDR1 and CDR2: SGHRS and YFSETQ. With 2 bases removed from V and 8 bases from J, the gap between germline ends came to 13 bases. The CDR3 has 13 residues. The CDR3 is CASSFLGALGYTF. The CDR3 nucleotides read TGCGCCAGCAGCTTTTTGGGGGCGCTGGGCTACACCTTC.